This T cell receptor beta chain was obtained from a study of control samples from healthy donors and cancer patients. The CDR3 has 16 amino acids. The V gene lost 0 bases and the J gene lost 5 bases, with 16 bases spanning the gap. Germline V gene data show CDR1 as MNHEY and CDR2 as SVGAGI. Assay: immunoSEQ multiplex PCR; the TCRdb copy retains only in-frame clones and omits some. Of 50,000 or so clones listed, 93% are singletons. A single count supports this clone. What was sequenced was PBMCs. The chain links TRBV6-5 to TRBJ2-5, with D perhaps TRBD2 (6 bases). This sequence originates from a woman aged 50 to 65 with head and neck cancer. CDR3 DNA: TGTGCCAGCAGTTACTCGAGGACTATCGGCACGGAGACCCAGTACTTC. It is translated as CASSYSRTIGTETQYF.